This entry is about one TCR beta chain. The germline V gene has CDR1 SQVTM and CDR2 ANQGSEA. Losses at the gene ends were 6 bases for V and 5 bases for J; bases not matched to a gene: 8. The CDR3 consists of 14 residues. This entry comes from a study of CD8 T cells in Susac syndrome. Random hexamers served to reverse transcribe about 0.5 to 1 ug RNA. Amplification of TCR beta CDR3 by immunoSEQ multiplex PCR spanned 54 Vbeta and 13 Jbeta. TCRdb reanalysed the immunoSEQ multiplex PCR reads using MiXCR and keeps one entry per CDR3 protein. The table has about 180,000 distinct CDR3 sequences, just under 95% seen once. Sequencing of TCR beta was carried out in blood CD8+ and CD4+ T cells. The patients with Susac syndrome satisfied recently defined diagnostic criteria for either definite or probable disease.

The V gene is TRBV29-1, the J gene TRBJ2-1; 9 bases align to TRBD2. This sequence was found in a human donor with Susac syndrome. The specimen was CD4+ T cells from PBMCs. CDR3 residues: CSVGTSHYNNEQFF. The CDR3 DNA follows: TGCAGCGTGGGGACTAGCCACTATAACAATGAGCAGTTCTTC.